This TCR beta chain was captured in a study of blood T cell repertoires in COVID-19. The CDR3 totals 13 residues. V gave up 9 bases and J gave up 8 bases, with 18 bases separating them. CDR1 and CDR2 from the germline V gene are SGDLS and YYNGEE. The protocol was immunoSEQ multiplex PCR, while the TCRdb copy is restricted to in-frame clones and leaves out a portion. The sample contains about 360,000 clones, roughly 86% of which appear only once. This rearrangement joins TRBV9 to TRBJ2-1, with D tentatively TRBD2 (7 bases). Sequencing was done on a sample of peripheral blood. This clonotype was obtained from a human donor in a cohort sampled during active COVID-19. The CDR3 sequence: CATGGGMGDEQFF. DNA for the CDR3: TGTGCCACGGGGGGCGGGATGGGTGATGAGCAGTTCTTC.